A single T cell receptor (beta chain) is shown here with its context. Antigen unknown. This CDR3 has 11 residues. Germline CDR1 and CDR2: MNHNS and SASEGT. Trimming shortened V by 7 bases and J by 8 bases, and 10 bases separated the two germline ends. This sample is drawn from a study of CD8 T cells in ankylosing spondylitis. Study-wide points: Disease-linked clones displayed a CD8+ phenotype and appeared relatively rarely in peripheral blood. A motif of under 10 highly homologous TCR beta variants was seen as apparently characteristic of ankylosing spondylitis blood. Past studies reported some motif variants in reactive arthritis synovial fluid and blood. Within matched ankylosing spondylitis synovial fluid, disease-linked clones were reportedly significantly enriched.

For TCR beta, libraries came from quantitative 5'-RACE with molecular barcodes. TCRdb ran MiXCR on the 5' RACE reads and lists one entry per CDR3 protein. The sample lists approximately 400,000 distinct CDR3 sequences; roughly a quarter were seen once. The chain combines TRBV6-1 with TRBJ2-3; no definite D call. This TCR was recovered from a male donor with ankylosing spondylitis. The sequenced sample consisted of blood, either unsorted or a sorted T cell fraction (not recorded which). This CDR3 reads CASTGSVTQYF. The DNA of the CDR3 is TGTGCCAGCACAGGATCAGTTACGCAGTATTTT.